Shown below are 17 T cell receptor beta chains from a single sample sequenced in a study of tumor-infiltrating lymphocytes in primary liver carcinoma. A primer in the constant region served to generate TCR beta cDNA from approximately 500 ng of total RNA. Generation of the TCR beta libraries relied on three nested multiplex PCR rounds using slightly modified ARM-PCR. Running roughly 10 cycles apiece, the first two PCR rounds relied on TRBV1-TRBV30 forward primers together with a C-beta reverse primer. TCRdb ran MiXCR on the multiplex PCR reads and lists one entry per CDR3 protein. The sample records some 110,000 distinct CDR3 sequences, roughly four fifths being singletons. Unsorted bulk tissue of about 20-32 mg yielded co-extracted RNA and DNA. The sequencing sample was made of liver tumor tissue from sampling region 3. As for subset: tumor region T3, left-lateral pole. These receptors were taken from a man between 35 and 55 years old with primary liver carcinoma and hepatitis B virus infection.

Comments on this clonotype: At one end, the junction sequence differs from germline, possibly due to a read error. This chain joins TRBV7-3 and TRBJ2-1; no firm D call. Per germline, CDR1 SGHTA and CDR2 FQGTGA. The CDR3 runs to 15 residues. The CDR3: CASSLGPNSYSEQFF. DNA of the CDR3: TGTGCCAGCAGCTTAGGCCCGAACTCCTACAGTGAGCAGTTCTTC.

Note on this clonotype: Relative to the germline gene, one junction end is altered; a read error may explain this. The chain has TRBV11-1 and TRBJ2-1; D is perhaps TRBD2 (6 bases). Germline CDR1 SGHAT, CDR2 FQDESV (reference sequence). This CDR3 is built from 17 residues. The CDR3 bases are TGTGCCAGCGGTTCTCCTACGAGTAGCGGATCCTACAATGAACAGTTCTTC. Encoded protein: CASGSPTSSGSYNEQFF.

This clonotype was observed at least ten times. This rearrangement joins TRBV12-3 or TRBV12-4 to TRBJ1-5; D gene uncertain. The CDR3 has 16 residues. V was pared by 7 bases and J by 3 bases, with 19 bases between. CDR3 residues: CASTPGEYGDNQPQHF. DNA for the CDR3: TGTGCCAGCACTCCCGGCGAGTACGGCGACAATCAGCCCCAGCATTTT.

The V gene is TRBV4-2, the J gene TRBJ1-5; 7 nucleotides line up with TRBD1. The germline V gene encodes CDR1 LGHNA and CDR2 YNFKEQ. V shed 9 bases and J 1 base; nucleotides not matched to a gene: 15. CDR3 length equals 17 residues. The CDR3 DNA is TGTGCCAGTTGCCAAGAAGTGACAGGGCGAAGCAATCAGCCCCAGCATTTT. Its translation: CASCQEVTGRSNQPQHF.

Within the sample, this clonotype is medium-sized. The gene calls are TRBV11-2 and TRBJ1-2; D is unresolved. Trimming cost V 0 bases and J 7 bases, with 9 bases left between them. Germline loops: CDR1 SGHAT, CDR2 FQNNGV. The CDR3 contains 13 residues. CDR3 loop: CASSLDRAGGYTF. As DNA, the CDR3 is TGTGCCAGCAGCTTAGATCGTGCCGGTGGCTACACCTTC.

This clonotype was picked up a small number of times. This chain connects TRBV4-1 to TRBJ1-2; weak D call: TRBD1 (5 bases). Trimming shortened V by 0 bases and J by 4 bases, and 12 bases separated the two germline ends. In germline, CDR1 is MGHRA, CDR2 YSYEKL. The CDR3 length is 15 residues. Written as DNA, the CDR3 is TGCGCCAGCAGCCAAGATGGTGCGGGGACCTATGGCTACACCTTC. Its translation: CASSQDGAGTYGYTF.

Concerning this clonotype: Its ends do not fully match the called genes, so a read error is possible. The CDR3 loop is CANTLQSDSYGYTF. Written as DNA, the CDR3 is TGTGCCAACACCTTACAGTCGGACAGTTATGGCTACACTTTC. The genes are TRBV6-6 and TRBJ1-2; possibly TRBD1 for D (6 bases). The germline CDR1 and CDR2 sequences are MNHNY and SVGAGI (reference sequence). The CDR3 sequence is 14 residues long.

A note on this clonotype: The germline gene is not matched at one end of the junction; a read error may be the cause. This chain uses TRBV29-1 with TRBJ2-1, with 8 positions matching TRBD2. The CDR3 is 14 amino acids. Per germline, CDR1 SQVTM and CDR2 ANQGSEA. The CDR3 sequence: CSVESRGGYNEQLF. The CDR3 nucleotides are TGCAGCGTTGAATCCCGGGGGGGGTACAATGAACAGCTCTTC.

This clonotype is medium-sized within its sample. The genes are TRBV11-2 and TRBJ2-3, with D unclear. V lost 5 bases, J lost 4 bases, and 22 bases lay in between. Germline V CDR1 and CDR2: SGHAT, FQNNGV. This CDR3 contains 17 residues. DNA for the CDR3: TGTGCCAGCAGCCCGCCCTTTGGACGTACCAATTCAGATACGCAGTATTTT. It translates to CASSPPFGRTNSDTQYF.

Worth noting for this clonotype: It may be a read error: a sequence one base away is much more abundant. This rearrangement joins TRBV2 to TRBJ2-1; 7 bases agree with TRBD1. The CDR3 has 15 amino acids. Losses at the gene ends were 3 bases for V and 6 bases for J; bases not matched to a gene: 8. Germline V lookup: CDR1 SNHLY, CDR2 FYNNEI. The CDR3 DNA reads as TGTGCCAGCAGTGAGCCCAGGGGGATCGGCAATGAGCAGTTCTTC. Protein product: CASSEPRGIGNEQFF.

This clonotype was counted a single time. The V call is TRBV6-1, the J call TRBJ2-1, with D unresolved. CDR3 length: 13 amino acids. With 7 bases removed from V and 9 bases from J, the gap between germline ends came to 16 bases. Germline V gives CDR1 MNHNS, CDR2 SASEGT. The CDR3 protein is CASIAKAQIEQFF. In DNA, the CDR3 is TGTGCCAGCATTGCGAAGGCACAGATTGAGCAGTTCTTC.

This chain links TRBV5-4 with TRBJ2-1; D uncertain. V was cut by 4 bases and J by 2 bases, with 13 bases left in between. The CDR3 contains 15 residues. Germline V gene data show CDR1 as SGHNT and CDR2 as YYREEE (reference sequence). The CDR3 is CASSVDSGAYNEQFF. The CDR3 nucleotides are TGTGCCAGCAGCGTGGATAGTGGAGCCTACAATGAGCAGTTCTTC.

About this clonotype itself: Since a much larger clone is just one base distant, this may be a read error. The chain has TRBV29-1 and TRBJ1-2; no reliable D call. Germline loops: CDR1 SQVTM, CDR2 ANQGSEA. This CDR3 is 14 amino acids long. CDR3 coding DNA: TGCGGCGTTGAAGAGGGCCGCAGGTCATACGGCAACACCTTC. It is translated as CGVEEGRRSYGNTF.

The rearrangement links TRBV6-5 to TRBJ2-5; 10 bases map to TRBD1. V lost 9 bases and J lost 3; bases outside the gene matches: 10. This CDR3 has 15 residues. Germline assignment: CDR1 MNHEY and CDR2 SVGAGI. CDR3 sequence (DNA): TGTGCCAGGAGCGGGACAGGGGTAGGTGAAGAGACCCAGTACTTC. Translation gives CARSGTGVGEETQYF.

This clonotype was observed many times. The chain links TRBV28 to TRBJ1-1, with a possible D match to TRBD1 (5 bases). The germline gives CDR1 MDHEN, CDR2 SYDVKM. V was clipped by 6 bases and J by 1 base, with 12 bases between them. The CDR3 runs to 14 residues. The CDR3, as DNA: TGTGCCAGCAGCCTAGTGGGGGAGAACACTGAAGCTTTCTTT. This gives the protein CASSLVGENTEAFF.

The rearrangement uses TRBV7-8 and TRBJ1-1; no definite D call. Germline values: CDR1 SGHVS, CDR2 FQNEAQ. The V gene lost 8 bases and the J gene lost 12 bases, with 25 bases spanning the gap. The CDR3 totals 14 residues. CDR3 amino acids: CASQDGQENTKPFF. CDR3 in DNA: TGTGCCAGCCAAGACGGGCAGGAGAACACTAAACCTTTCTTT. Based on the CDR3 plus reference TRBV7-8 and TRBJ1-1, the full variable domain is GAGVSQSPRYKVAKRGQDVALRCDPISGHVSLFWYQQALGQGPEFLTYFQNEAQLDKSGLPSDRFFAERPEGSVSTLKIQRTQQEDSAVYLCASQDGQENTKPFFGQGTRLTVV.

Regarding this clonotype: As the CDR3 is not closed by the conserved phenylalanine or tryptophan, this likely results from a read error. The chain's CDR3 is CASKPSTDTQYS. The CDR3 coding sequence is TGTGCCAGCAAGCCGAGCACTGATACGCAGTATTCT. The rearrangement joins TRBV6-1 to TRBJ2-3; D unresolved. CDR3 length equals 12 residues. Germline V gene data show CDR1 as MNHNS and CDR2 as SASEGT.